Reported below is one TCR beta chain. V lost 0 bases and J 6 bases, leaving 10 bases between the germline ends. In germline, CDR1 is SGHNT, CDR2 YENEEA. CDR3 size: 14 residues. The data were obtained in a study of cytotoxic CD8 clonotypes in ibrutinib-treated CLL. Repertoires were generated with immunoSEQ multiplex PCR, while TCRdb's copy carries only in-frame clones and drops some. The table lists roughly 110,000 clones, 55% to 75% of them singletons. The chain couples TRBV11-3 to TRBJ2-3, with D unresolved. This clonotype was obtained from a human donor with chronic lymphocytic leukemia. The specimen was PBMCs, collected after 24 months of ibrutinib treatment. The DNA for the CDR3 is TGTGCCAGCAGCTTAGACTCGGACGGGGATACGCAGTATTTT. Translated, it gives CASSLDSDGDTQYF.